One and the same sample provided the 14 T cell receptor beta chains below, sequenced in a study of T cell responses to AZD1222 COVID-19 vaccine (dated by TCRdb to the early 2020s). Library construction relied on the immunoSEQ multiplex PCR assay. Drawn from immuneACCESS, this table holds only the in-frame rearrangements with V and J called that TCRdb kept. Clones are partly lost; checked studies trace under half to an unresolved V gene and leave the rest unexplained. The sample data list about 120,000 clones, and more than 80% of these were observed just once. Of the sample, 4% to 4.5% is held by the ten largest clones. According to the study, the label for this sample's time point signals: about 28 days (+/-7) after the second vaccine dose. This specimen's treatment or condition label, per the study, means: meningococcal conjugate vaccine given as trial control. Material: peripheral blood, obtained 28 days after the second dose of the MenACWY control vaccine. These receptors all stem from an adult who received the MenACWY meningococcal vaccine as a control.

V gene TRBV28 combines with J gene TRBJ2-7, with D perhaps TRBD1 (6 bases). The CDR3 loop spans 13 amino acids. CDR1 and CDR2 from the germline V gene are MDHEN and SYDVKM. V gave up 5 bases and J gave up 6 bases, with 14 bases separating them. The DNA for the CDR3 is TGTGCCAGCAGTCTCCCGTTACAGGGCGAGCAGTACTTC. Encoded protein: CASSLPLQGEQYF.

The J gene is TRBJ2-7, the V gene TRBV6-2 or TRBV6-3; D not certain. The CDR3 consists of 14 residues. The germline V gene encodes CDR1 MNHEY and CDR2 SVGEGT. Trimming took off 5 bases at V and 2 bases at J, with 13 bases between the two ends. The CDR3, as DNA: TGTGCCAGCAGTCCGCTCCGGGCTACCTACGAGCAGTACGTC. It yields the protein CASSPLRATYEQYV.

J is TRBJ2-3 and V is TRBV4-3, with 9 bases fitting TRBD2. Germline CDR1 is LGHNA and CDR2 is YSLEER. V dropped 3 bases and J dropped 5; count of bases not matched to a gene: 9. The CDR3 covers 16 residues. CDR3 loop: CASSQGAGGLGDTQYF. The CDR3 DNA reads TGCGCCAGCAGCCAGGGGGCGGGAGGGCTCGGAGATACGCAGTATTTT.

The genes are TRBV12-3 or TRBV12-4 and TRBJ2-1; 7 nucleotides line up with TRBD1. The CDR3 spans 13 residues. Losses at the gene ends were 3 bases for V and 8 bases for J; bases not matched to a gene: 4. The CDR3: CASSFQGVYEQFF. CDR3 DNA: TGTGCCAGCAGTTTTCAGGGGGTCTATGAGCAGTTCTTC.

V is TRBV5-6 and J is TRBJ2-5; 9 nucleotides align to TRBD2. This CDR3 is 16 amino acids long. The V and J ends lost 0 bases and 3 bases, in that order; junction bases with no gene match: 6. CDR1 and CDR2 (germline): SGHDT, YYEEEE. The CDR3 DNA sequence: TGTGCCAGCAGCTTGGGTGTAGCGGGAGCTGAAGAGACCCAGTACTTC. It specifies CASSLGVAGAEETQYF.

The CDR3 loop is CASSRGRDRGLRSLYEQYF. The CDR3 nucleotides read TGTGCCAGCAGCAGAGGCCGGGACAGGGGGCTAAGGTCCCTCTACGAGCAGTACTTC. The genes are TRBV5-6 and TRBJ2-7; 12 bases fit TRBD1. Germline V gives CDR1 SGHDT, CDR2 YYEEEE. J gave up 3 bases and V 4 bases, and 17 bases lay outside the gene matches. The length of the CDR3 is 19 residues.

This rearrangement joins TRBV5-4 to TRBJ2-7; tentative D call: TRBD2 (6 bases). The CDR3 sequence is 12 residues long. Trimming removed 3 bases from V and 7 bases from J, with 11 bases in between. CDR1 is SGHNT, CDR2 YYREEE, per germline (reference sequence). CDR3 nucleotide sequence: TGTGCCAGCAGCTCCTGGGGGGTGGAGCAGTACTTC. This gives the protein CASSSWGVEQYF.

The V gene is TRBV3-1 (or the pseudogene TRBV3-2), the J gene TRBJ1-1, with 7 bases aligning to TRBD1. CDR1 is LGHDT, CDR2 YNNKEL, per germline (reference sequence). The length of the CDR3 is 16 residues. V dropped 4 bases and J dropped 0; count of bases not matched to a gene: 8. The CDR3 region is CASSLYRGELNTEAFF. The CDR3, as DNA: TGTGCCAGCAGCCTCTACAGGGGCGAGCTGAACACTGAAGCTTTCTTT.

The chain uses TRBV4-1 and TRBJ1-3; D gene ambiguous. With 4 bases removed from V and 1 base from J, the gap between germline ends came to 5 bases. Per germline, CDR1 MGHRA and CDR2 YSYEKL. The CDR3 contains 13 residues. The CDR3 reads CASSPGSGNTIYF. The DNA for the CDR3 is TGCGCCAGCAGCCCCGGTTCTGGAAACACCATATATTTT.

In nucleotides, the CDR3 is TGTGCCAGCAGTTCGACGGGCGAGCAGTACTTC. Its protein product is CASSSTGEQYF. The chain carries TRBV28 and TRBJ2-7; no reliable D call. CDR3 length: 11 residues. The V end lost 4 bases, the J end lost 6 bases, and 7 bases lay between the germline ends. Germline values: CDR1 MDHEN, CDR2 SYDVKM.

This clone was detected only once. CDR3 loop: CASSTEGAWTYEQYV. The CDR3 DNA follows: TGTGCCAGCAGTACGGAGGGGGCTTGGACCTACGAGCAGTACGTC. The chain recombines TRBV6-5 with TRBJ2-7; D may be TRBD1 (7 bases). CDR1 is MNHEY, CDR2 SVGAGI, per germline. The CDR3 is made up of 15 amino acids. The V end lost 5 bases, the J end lost 2 bases, and 16 bases lay between the germline ends.

The J gene is TRBJ1-6, the V gene TRBV3-1 (or the pseudogene TRBV3-2); 8 nucleotides line up with TRBD1. The germline gives CDR1 LGHDT, CDR2 YNNKEL (reference sequence). With V trimmed by 1 base and J by 9 bases, 8 bases remained unmatched. This CDR3 is 16 amino acids long. The CDR3 here is CASSQGPTGESSPLHF. The CDR3 DNA reads as TGTGCCAGCAGCCAAGGACCGACAGGGGAGAGTTCACCCCTCCACTTT.

The chain has TRBV18 and TRBJ2-5, with TRBD2 matching 8 bases. From germline, CDR1 is KGHSH and CDR2 LQKENI. The CDR3 consists of 16 residues. The ends lost 3 bases at V and 3 bases at J; junction bases unmatched: 9. The CDR3 reads CASSPSWRGAEETQYF. The CDR3 DNA reads as TGTGCCAGCTCACCGTCCTGGCGGGGGGCCGAAGAGACCCAGTACTTC.

V gene TRBV2 combines with J gene TRBJ2-1, with D unresolved. V lost 4 bases to trimming and J lost 9 bases, with 13 bases between them. CDR1 is SNHLY and CDR2 is FYNNEI in the germline V gene. CDR3 length equals 13 residues. CDR3 sequence reads: CASSVTTTTEQFF. In nucleotides, the CDR3 is TGTGCCAGCAGTGTCACGACGACGACTGAGCAGTTCTTC. The variable domain in full, completed from reference TRBV2 and TRBJ2-1, reads EPEVTQTPSHQVTQMGQEVILRCVPISNHLYFYWYRQILGQKVEFLVSFYNNEISEKSEIFDDQFSVERPDGSNFTLKIRSTKLEDSAMYFCASSVTTTTEQFFGPGTRLTVL.